This T cell receptor (beta chain) was sequenced for a study of OX40 agonist ivuxolimab in advanced cancers. Study-level background: The patients got ivuxolimab, which is an agonistic anti-OX40 (CD134) antibody. Hepatocellular carcinoma, melanoma, renal cell or head and neck cancer was diagnosed in the dose-escalation patients. Points from the study as a whole: Both blood CD4+ and CD8+ T cells showed clonal growth by week 6 at 0.1 to 3.0 mg/kg.

The CDR3 spans 12 residues. The ends lost 6 bases at V and 4 bases at J; junction bases unmatched: 1. Germline CDR1 reads MNHNS; CDR2 reads SASEGT. Details on this clone: Its matching antigen is unknown.

Data came from immunoSEQ multiplex PCR; TCRdb stores just in-frame clones and leaves some out. This sample carries fewer than 80,000 clones, more than 75% of them seen once, and the ten largest clones take approximately 6.1%. The TCR was taken from an adult with an advanced solid tumor such as melanoma, head and neck, liver or kidney cancer. This chain joins TRBV6-1 and TRBJ1-2; 8 bases map to TRBD1. The sample here was CD4+ or CD8+ T cells sorted from blood, taken in a trial of the OX40 agonist ivuxolimab. The CDR3 here is CASSGQGYGYTF. The DNA for the CDR3 is TGTGCCAGCAGCGGACAGGGCTATGGCTACACCTTC.